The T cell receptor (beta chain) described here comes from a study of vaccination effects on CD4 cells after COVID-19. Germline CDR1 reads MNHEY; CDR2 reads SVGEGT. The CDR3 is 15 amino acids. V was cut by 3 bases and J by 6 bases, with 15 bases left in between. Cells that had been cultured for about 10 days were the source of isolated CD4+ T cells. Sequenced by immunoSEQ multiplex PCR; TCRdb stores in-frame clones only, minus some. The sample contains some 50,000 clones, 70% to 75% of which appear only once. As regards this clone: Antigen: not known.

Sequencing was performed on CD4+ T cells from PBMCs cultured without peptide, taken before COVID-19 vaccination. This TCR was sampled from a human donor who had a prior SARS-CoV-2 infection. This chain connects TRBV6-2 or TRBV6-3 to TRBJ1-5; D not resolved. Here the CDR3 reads CASSYDTELGQPQHF. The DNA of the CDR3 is TGTGCCAGCAGTTATGATACGGAGTTAGGTCAGCCCCAGCATTTT.